This TCR beta chain stems from a study of cytomegalovirus exposure and HLA in healthy donors. Notes on the study in general: Subsequent analysis found a tendency for first-cohort TCR clusters to co-occur within the 95 to 150 validation repertoires. Most TCR sequences proved rare, with some public TCRs found in many donors.

The CDR3 has 19 amino acids. Unmatched junction bases numbered 15, after V lost 5 bases and J lost 6 bases. Germline CDR1 PRHDT, CDR2 FYEKMQ (reference sequence). TCRdb's table, derived via immunoSEQ multiplex PCR, lists solely in-frame clones and lacks some. The sample lists some 110,000 clones; about 88% were seen once. Note on this clone: Its target is not known.

The origin of this receptor is a man younger than 35 in good health and CMV-seropositive. The gene calls are TRBV13 and TRBJ2-1; 14 bases map to TRBD2. Sequenced: PBMCs. The CDR3 bases are TGTGCCAGCAGCGTCACGGGACTAGCGGGGGCCCAGGGGGGCAATGAGCAGTTCTTC. It encodes CASSVTGLAGAQGGNEQFF. Together with reference TRBV13 and TRBJ2-1, the CDR3 gives the full variable domain: AAGVIQSPRHLIKEKRETATLKCYPIPRHDTVYWYQQGPGQDPQFLISFYEKMQSDKGSIPDRFSAQQFSDYHSELNMSSLELGDSALYFCASSVTGLAGAQGGNEQFFGPGTRLTVL.